This T cell receptor (beta chain) was found in a study of shared T cell receptors in the human thymus. TCRdb's table, derived via immunoSEQ multiplex PCR, lists solely in-frame clones and lacks some. The profile shows hundreds of thousands of clones, approximately 85% of them singletons. This CDR3 region has 17 residues. V shed 9 bases and J shed 8 bases, with 28 bases lying between them. Germline CDR1 MGHDK, CDR2 SYGVNS. This sample also belongs to another study, concerning human thymus T cells. That work contributes: Resections that were taken during corrective heart surgery supplied the thymus tissue. Use of V and J genes seemed skewed within the thymic and blood repertoires. Thymic repertoires of unrelated individuals were reported in related research to overlap highly.

The source material was thymocytes. The TCR originated in a girl less than two years old with a congenital heart defect. This chain links TRBV25-1 with TRBJ1-4; D might be TRBD1 (6 bases). CDR3 loop: CARPPSGVRLGDEKLFF. The CDR3 coding sequence is TGTGCCAGACCCCCCTCAGGGGTCAGACTGGGGGACGAAAAACTGTTTTTT.